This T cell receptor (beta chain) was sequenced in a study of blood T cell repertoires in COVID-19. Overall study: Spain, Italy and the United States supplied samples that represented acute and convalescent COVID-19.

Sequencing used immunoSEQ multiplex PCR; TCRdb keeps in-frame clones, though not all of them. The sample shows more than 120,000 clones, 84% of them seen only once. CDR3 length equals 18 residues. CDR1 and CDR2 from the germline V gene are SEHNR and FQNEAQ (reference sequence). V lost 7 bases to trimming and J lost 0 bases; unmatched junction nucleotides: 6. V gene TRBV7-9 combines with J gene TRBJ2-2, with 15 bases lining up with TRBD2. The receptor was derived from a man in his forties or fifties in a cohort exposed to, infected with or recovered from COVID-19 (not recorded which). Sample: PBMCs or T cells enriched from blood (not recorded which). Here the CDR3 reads CASIRGTSGRTNTGELFF. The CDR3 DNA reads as TGTGCCAGCATCCGAGGGACTAGCGGGAGGACGAACACCGGGGAGCTGTTTTTT.